This T cell receptor beta chain was documented in a study of CD4 T cells in relation to SARS-CoV-2 and coronaviruses. Study background: The HLA restriction of the shared crossreactive spike epitopes was mapped.

Profiled with immunoSEQ multiplex PCR; TCRdb holds only in-frame clones, not every one. The table has just under 65,000 clones, approximately 94% seen once; the top ten hold roughly 0.14%. Remarks on this clone: Antigen unknown.

Before the COVID-19 pandemic, during about 2011-2019, CD4+ T cells were taken from unexposed donors. Naive and memory CD4+ T cells came from enriched cryopreserved PBMCs. Overall study findings and caveats: Each donor contributed either pre-pandemic or post-infection samples, not both.

This CDR3 is 12 amino acids long. The ends were cut back, 1 base at V and 9 bases at J, with 8 bases in the middle. CDR1 is SGHNT, CDR2 YYREEE, per germline (reference sequence). The receptor comes from a human donor in good health. The sample comprised naive CD4+ T cells from PBMCs. Subset of the sample: naive CD4+ T cells isolated by negative enrichment. This chain uses TRBV5-4 with TRBJ2-1; D gene uncertain. The CDR3 spells CASSLSVSEQFF. DNA of the CDR3: TGTGCCAGCAGCTTGAGCGTTTCTGAGCAGTTCTTC.